This entry lists 31 T cell receptor beta chains sequenced from one sample in a study of OX40 agonist ivuxolimab in advanced cancers. Repertoires were generated with immunoSEQ multiplex PCR, while TCRdb's copy carries only in-frame clones and drops some. The sample contains some 86,000 clones, more than 85% of which appear only once. Sequencing was performed on CD4+ or CD8+ T cells sorted from blood, taken in a trial of the OX40 agonist ivuxolimab. The receptors stem from an adult with an advanced solid tumor such as melanoma, head and neck, liver or kidney cancer.

V gene TRBV18 combines with J gene TRBJ1-5; 8 nucleotides align to TRBD1. This CDR3 spans 14 amino acids. Losses at the gene ends were 5 bases for V and 5 bases for J; bases not matched to a gene: 5. Per germline, CDR1 KGHSH and CDR2 LQKENI. Here the CDR3 DNA reads TGTGCCAGCTCATCAGGGGGCGGTGATCAGCCCCAGCATTTT. It codes for CASSSGGGDQPQHF.

The V call is TRBV9, the J call TRBJ2-3, with 11 bases that match TRBD2. The CDR3 contains 15 residues. The germline V gene encodes CDR1 SGDLS and CDR2 YYNGEE. The ends lost 4 bases at V and 1 base at J; junction bases unmatched: 2. CDR3 protein: CASSLTSGGTDTQYF. The CDR3 nucleotides are TGTGCCAGCAGCTTGACTAGCGGGGGCACAGATACGCAGTATTTT.

The rearrangement links TRBV30 to TRBJ1-5; weak D call: TRBD1 (5 bases). In germline, CDR1 is GTSNPN, CDR2 SVGIG (reference sequence). V shed 1 base and J shed 1 base, with 14 bases lying between them. The CDR3 is 16 residues long. The CDR3 reads CAWSGGGSLSNQPQHF. For the CDR3, the DNA is TGTGCCTGGAGTGGGGGGGGGAGCCTGAGCAATCAGCCCCAGCATTTT.

This clone was recorded once. J is TRBJ2-3 and V is TRBV7-6, with no clear D. CDR1 is SGHVS and CDR2 is FNYEAQ in the germline V gene. This CDR3 is built from 15 residues. Trimming took off 1 base at V and 2 bases at J, with 10 bases between the two ends. The CDR3 loop reads CASSLDLGYTDTQYF. CDR3 DNA: TGTGCCAGCAGCTTAGACCTGGGCTACACAGATACGCAGTATTTT. Full variable domain (missing parts from reference TRBV7-6 and TRBJ2-3): GAGVSQSPRYKVTKRGQDVALRCDPISGHVSLYWYRQALGQGPEFLTYFNYEAQQDKSGLPNDRFSAERPEGSISTLTIQRTEQRDSAMYRCASSLDLGYTDTQYFGPGTRLTVL.

The chain couples TRBV28 to TRBJ2-3; TRBD2 agrees at 9 bases. The J segment lost 0 bases and the V segment lost 8 bases, leaving 15 bases of the junction unmatched. Per germline, CDR1 MDHEN and CDR2 SYDVKM. The CDR3 sequence is 18 residues long. The DNA of the CDR3 is TGTGCCAGCTCTCCCAGCGGGAGGCGTCCCACTAGCACAGATACGCAGTATTTT. Protein: CASSPSGRRPTSTDTQYF. Combining the CDR3 with reference TRBV28 and TRBJ2-3 gives the whole variable domain DVKVTQSSRYLVKRTGEKVFLECVQDMDHENMFWYRQDPGLGLRLIYFSYDVKMKEKGDIPEGYSVSREKKERFSLILESASTNQTSMYLCASSPSGRRPTSTDTQYFGPGTRLTVL.

The genes are TRBV28 and TRBJ2-3; 9 nucleotides align to TRBD1. Germline CDR1 and CDR2: MDHEN and SYDVKM. The CDR3 has 18 amino acids. With 0 bases clipped from V and 1 base from J, the junction kept 8 bases outside the gene matches. The CDR3: CASSLWGGTGQGTDTQYF. The CDR3 DNA is TGTGCCAGCAGTTTATGGGGTGGGACAGGGCAAGGCACAGATACGCAGTATTTT.

The chain links TRBV5-5 to TRBJ2-1; D gene unclear. With 7 bases removed from V and 6 bases from J, the gap between germline ends came to 11 bases. The V gene's germline CDR1 is SGHKS and CDR2 YYEKEE (reference sequence). This CDR3 is built from 12 residues. The CDR3, as DNA: TGTGCCAGCTCCCTCCCCCCCAATGAGCAGTTCTTC. The encoded protein is CASSLPPNEQFF.

This rearrangement joins TRBV5-8 to TRBJ2-7; 7 bases agree with TRBD2. Unmatched junction bases numbered 7, after V lost 1 base and J lost 3 bases. This CDR3 spans 15 amino acids. The germline V gene has CDR1 SGHTS and CDR2 YDEGEE. CDR3 coding DNA: TGTGCCAGCAGCTTGAAGGGAGGGACGGGCTACGAGCAGTACTTC. Amino acid sequence: CASSLKGGTGYEQYF.

CDR3 DNA sequence: TGTGCCAGCAGCACCGGTGGGGACGTTAACAATGAGCAGTTCTTC. Translating it yields CASSTGGDVNNEQFF. The rearrangement uses TRBV5-4 and TRBJ2-1; possibly TRBD1 or TRBD2 for D (5 bases each). The CDR3 extends over 15 amino acids. CDR1 is SGHNT and CDR2 is YYREEE in the germline V gene (reference sequence). V was shortened by 4 bases and J by 5 bases, with 16 bases between the two germline ends.

The chain joins TRBV30 to TRBJ1-6; 9 positions agree with TRBD1. The V gene end was trimmed by 8 bases and the J gene end by 6 bases; junction bases not matched to a gene: 8. The CDR3 has 14 residues. From germline, CDR1 is GTSNPN and CDR2 SVGIG (reference sequence). This chain's CDR3 is CAGTGPFINSPLHF. The CDR3 coding sequence is TGTGCCGGGACAGGGCCCTTCATTAATTCACCCCTCCACTTT.

This chain connects TRBV29-1 to TRBJ2-5; D unclear. CDR3 length equals 12 residues. V was clipped by 7 bases and J by 2 bases, with 11 bases between them. Germline V gene sequence: CDR1 SQVTM, CDR2 ANQGSEA. DNA for the CDR3: TGCAGCGGACGGCAAGGGCAAGAGACCCAGTACTTC. Protein sequence: CSGRQGQETQYF. Full variable domain (rest looked up from reference TRBV29-1 and TRBJ2-5): SAVISQKPSRDICQRGTSLTIQCQVDSQVTMMFWYRQQPGQSLTLIATANQGSEATYESGFVIDKFPISRPNLTFSTLTVSNMSPEDSSIYLCSGRQGQETQYFGPGTRLLVL.

The CDR3 loop is CASSIAAGRSEQYF. CDR3 coding DNA: TGTGCCAGTAGTATAGCAGCGGGACGGAGCGAGCAGTACTTC. The chain links TRBV19 to TRBJ2-7; the match to TRBD2 covers 7 bases. The CDR3 consists of 14 residues. Per the germline V gene, CDR1 is LNHDA and CDR2 is SQIVND (reference sequence). The trim removed 1 base at V and 6 bases at J, leaving 6 bases unmatched.

V usage is TRBV7-3 and J usage is TRBJ2-7, with 11 nucleotides matching TRBD2. The V gene end was trimmed by 8 bases and the J gene end by 5 bases; junction bases not matched to a gene: 5. Germline CDR1 SGHTA, CDR2 FQGTGA. The CDR3 totals 13 residues. The CDR3 DNA is TGTGCCAGCGGCCTAGCGGGAGGAAACGAGCAGTACTTC. Translated: CASGLAGGNEQYF.

The chain recombines TRBV6-5 with TRBJ1-2, with no clear D. Germline V CDR1 and CDR2: MNHEY, SVGAGI. The V end lost 6 bases, the J end lost 8 bases, and 16 bases lay between the germline ends. CDR3 size: 13 residues. The CDR3 bases are TGTGCCAGCAGCCTCGAAGGTATCACAGGCTACACCTTC. Amino acid sequence: CASSLEGITGYTF.

The chain employs TRBV27 and TRBJ2-5; 7 positions agree with TRBD1. The V segment lost 5 bases and the J segment 5 bases; nucleotides outside the gene matches: 5. The CDR3 length is 13 residues. CDR1 is MNHEY, CDR2 SMNVEV, per germline (reference sequence). The CDR3 region is CASSRQGRETQYF. The CDR3 bases are TGTGCCAGCAGTCGACAGGGTAGGGAGACCCAGTACTTC.

The chain uses TRBV30 and TRBJ2-1; 9 bases match TRBD1. CDR1 and CDR2 from the germline V gene are GTSNPN and SVGIG (reference sequence). The CDR3 has 15 residues. With V trimmed by 3 bases and J by 5 bases, 8 bases remained unmatched. CDR3 sequence reads: CAWSEGTGRDNEQFF. DNA of the CDR3: TGTGCCTGGAGCGAAGGGACAGGGAGGGACAATGAGCAGTTCTTC.

This clone has only one observation. The chain uses TRBV29-1 and TRBJ2-2; 7 nucleotides align to TRBD1. Germline CDR1 and CDR2: SQVTM and ANQGSEA. There are 11 residues in the CDR3. V was pared by 7 bases and J by 6 bases, with 2 bases of the junction left unmatched. CDR3 bases: TGCAGCGCAGGGACAGCCGGGGAGCTGTTTTTT. This translates into CSAGTAGELFF.

This chain links TRBV7-2 with TRBJ1-1, with a tentative D call TRBD1 (6 bases). The germline V gene encodes CDR1 SGHTA and CDR2 FQGNSA. V was pared by 5 bases and J by 7 bases, with 20 bases between. CDR3 size: 15 residues. The CDR3 DNA reads TGTGCCAGCAGCGTAGAGGCTCAGGGGCTGGGTGAAGCTTTCTTT. Translation: CASSVEAQGLGEAFF.

The rearrangement links TRBV28 to TRBJ1-2; D ambiguous. V gave up 3 bases and J gave up 3 bases, with 8 bases separating them. Germline-derived CDR1 and CDR2 are MDHEN and SYDVKM. There are 13 residues in the CDR3. The CDR3 DNA sequence: TGTGCCAGCAGTTTGGAGGGAGACTATGGCTACACCTTC. Its translation is CASSLEGDYGYTF.

The V gene is TRBV27, the J gene TRBJ1-5; D gene ambiguous. CDR3 size: 14 residues. Trimming stripped 6 bases from V and 8 bases from J, with 17 bases between. Germline V gene sequence: CDR1 MNHEY, CDR2 SMNVEV (reference sequence). DNA of the CDR3: TGTGCCAGCAGCCCTGACACATCCTTAAAGCCCCAGCATTTT. It yields the protein CASSPDTSLKPQHF.

In DNA, the CDR3 is TGTGCCAGCAGTGAGGGGAGTATCGGTAATGAAAAACTGTTTTTT. It is translated as CASSEGSIGNEKLFF. The chain joins TRBV6-1 to TRBJ1-4; no firm D call. This CDR3 spans 15 amino acids. The germline gives CDR1 MNHNS, CDR2 SASEGT. Trimming took off 3 bases at V and 4 bases at J, with 12 bases between the two ends.

The chain has TRBV7-9 and TRBJ1-4, with D possibly matching TRBD1 (5 bases). CDR3 size: 16 residues. Germline V gene lookup returns CDR1 SEHNR and CDR2 FQNEAQ (reference sequence). V was clipped by 5 bases and J by 1 base, with 14 bases between them. CDR3 sequence (DNA): TGTGCCAGCAGCCCGCCGGGGGATTTAACTAATGAAAAACTGTTTTTT. This sequence encodes CASSPPGDLTNEKLFF.

This chain joins TRBV18 and TRBJ1-1; 10 bases match TRBD1. V was clipped by 1 base and J by 2 bases; unmatched bases: 4. The CDR3 spans 16 residues. Germline loops: CDR1 KGHSH, CDR2 LQKENI. The CDR3 is CASSPRGQGRNTEAFF. In DNA, the CDR3 is TGTGCCAGCTCACCACGGGGACAGGGGAGAAACACTGAAGCTTTCTTT.

The rearrangement joins TRBV7-3 to TRBJ2-5; D possibly corresponds to TRBD2 (6 bases). This CDR3 has 15 amino acids. The V end lost 5 bases, the J end lost 5 bases, and 18 bases lay between the germline ends. Looked up from germline, CDR1 is SGHTA and CDR2 is FQGTGA. The CDR3 bases are TGTGCCAGCAGCGCCACGTCGGGAGTTGGGGAGACCCAGTACTTC. Encoded protein: CASSATSGVGETQYF.

The chain has TRBV5-6 and TRBJ2-6, with TRBD2 matching 10 bases. The CDR3 contains 18 residues. The V and J ends lost 1 base and 3 bases, in that order; junction bases with no gene match: 7. Germline CDR1 SGHDT, CDR2 YYEEEE. In nucleotides, the CDR3 is TGTGCCAGCAGCTTGTTTCGAGCGGGAGGGCTTGGGGCCAACGTCCTGACTTTC. It translates to CASSLFRAGGLGANVLTF. Supplemented by reference TRBV5-6 and TRBJ2-6, the full variable domain reads DAGVTQSPTHLIKTRGQQVTLRCSPKSGHDTVSWYQQALGQGPQFIFQYYEEEERQRGNFPDRFSGHQFPNYSSELNVNALLLGDSALYLCASSLFRAGGLGANVLTFGAGSRLTVL.

This chain joins TRBV28 and TRBJ1-1, with 10 bases aligning to TRBD1. Germline V gene data show CDR1 as MDHEN and CDR2 as SYDVKM. Trimming at V came to 5 bases and at J to 6 bases, leaving 12 bases not matched to a gene. There are 16 residues in the CDR3. CDR3 amino acids: CASSLPGQGIYAEAFF. The CDR3 nucleotides read TGTGCCAGCAGTCTGCCGGGACAGGGGATTTACGCTGAAGCTTTCTTT. Supplemented by reference TRBV28 and TRBJ1-1, the full variable domain reads DVKVTQSSRYLVKRTGEKVFLECVQDMDHENMFWYRQDPGLGLRLIYFSYDVKMKEKGDIPEGYSVSREKKERFSLILESASTNQTSMYLCASSLPGQGIYAEAFFGQGTRLTVV.

This chain connects TRBV28 to TRBJ2-1; 7 positions agree with TRBD1. Looked up from germline, CDR1 is MDHEN and CDR2 is SYDVKM. The CDR3 is 16 residues long. V lost 6 bases to trimming and J lost 7 bases; unmatched junction nucleotides: 15. This CDR3 reads CASSTTTTGVGNEQFF. CDR3 in DNA: TGTGCCAGCAGCACGACTACTACAGGGGTGGGGAATGAGCAGTTCTTC. Supplemented by reference TRBV28 and TRBJ2-1, the full variable domain reads DVKVTQSSRYLVKRTGEKVFLECVQDMDHENMFWYRQDPGLGLRLIYFSYDVKMKEKGDIPEGYSVSREKKERFSLILESASTNQTSMYLCASSTTTTGVGNEQFFGPGTRLTVL.

This clone was recorded a few times. The chain combines TRBV7-8 with TRBJ1-1; 9 nucleotides match TRBD1. Germline CDR1 reads SGHVS; CDR2 reads FQNEAQ. After removal of 2 bases from V and 3 bases from J, the junction contained 4 bases not matched to a gene. This CDR3 region has 15 residues. CDR3 coding DNA: TGTGCCAGCAGCTTATACAGGGGGCTTGACACTGAAGCTTTCTTT. This sequence encodes CASSLYRGLDTEAFF.

The chain is built from TRBV5-1 and TRBJ1-6; 9 bases match TRBD1. The germline V gene has CDR1 SGHRS and CDR2 YFSETQ. V dropped 4 bases and J dropped 8; count of bases not matched to a gene: 4. This CDR3 is built from 14 residues. DNA for the CDR3: TGCGCCAGCAGCGGGGACAGGGAGGATTCACCCCTCCACTTT. It specifies CASSGDREDSPLHF.

V gene TRBV28 combines with J gene TRBJ1-5, with D possibly being TRBD1 (5 bases). Germline V CDR1 and CDR2: MDHEN, SYDVKM. CDR3 length: 15 residues. Deletions cut 5 bases from V and 0 bases from J, with 11 bases between. For the CDR3, the DNA is TGTGCCAGCAGTCACCTGACAGTTAGCAATCAGCCCCAGCATTTT. Amino acids: CASSHLTVSNQPQHF.

The chain combines TRBV10-3 with TRBJ1-5, with D unresolved. Per the germline V gene, CDR1 is ENHRY and CDR2 is SYGVKD. Trimming cost V 3 bases and J 0 bases, with 0 bases left between them. There are 12 residues in the CDR3. The CDR3 nucleotides read TGTGCCATCAGTGATAGCAATCAGCCCCAGCATTTT. This translates into CAISDSNQPQHF.